This T cell receptor (beta chain) was profiled in a study of response to subunit inactivated influenza vaccine. Study results and caveats: The authors put forward the suggestion that each seasonal influenza vaccination may bring in only a limited number of new T cells.

V lost 3 bases and J lost 4, with 18 bases in between. Germline CDR1 DFQATT, CDR2 SNEGSKA (reference sequence). The CDR3 covers 15 residues. TCRdb called the RT-PCR reads again in MiXCR, with one record for every CDR3 protein. The sample lists 530,000 or so distinct CDR3 sequences; over 25% were seen once. The table lists this clonotype with a few counts. Its target is not known. The sequencing used CD4+ T cells sorted from PBMCs, collected roughly 5 days after vaccination. The source is a man aged 50-60 years who received an inactivated influenza vaccine. This chain joins TRBV20-1 and TRBJ1-2; D possibly corresponds to TRBD1 (6 bases). The CDR3, as DNA: TGCAGTGCTAGCAACCAGGGGTTATCTTTCTATGGCTACACCTTC. Encoded protein: CSASNQGLSFYGYTF.